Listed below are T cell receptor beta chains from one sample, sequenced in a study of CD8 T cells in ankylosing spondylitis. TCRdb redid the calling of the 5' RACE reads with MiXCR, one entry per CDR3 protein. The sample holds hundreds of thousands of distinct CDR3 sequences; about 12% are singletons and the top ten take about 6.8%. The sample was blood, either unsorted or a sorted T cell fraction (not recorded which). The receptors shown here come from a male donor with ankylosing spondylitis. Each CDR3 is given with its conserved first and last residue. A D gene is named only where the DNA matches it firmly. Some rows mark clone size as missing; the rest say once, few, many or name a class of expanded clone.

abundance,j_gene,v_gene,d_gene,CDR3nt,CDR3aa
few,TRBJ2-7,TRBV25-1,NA,TGTGCCAGCAGTCCTTCGGACAACTACGAGCAGTACTTC,CASSPSDNYEQYF
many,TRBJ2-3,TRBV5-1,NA,TGCGCCAGCAGCTTACGAAACCGCACCCGGGACTTAACCACAGATACGCAGTATTTT,CASSLRNRTRDLTTDTQYF
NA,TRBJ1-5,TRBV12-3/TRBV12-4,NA,TGTGCCAGCAGTTCCCCCCCGGGGCCCCAGCATTTT,CASSSPPGPQHF
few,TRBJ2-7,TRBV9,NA,TGTGCCAGCAGCGTAGCTTGGGACCTCTCCTACGAGCAGTACTTC,CASSVAWDLSYEQYF
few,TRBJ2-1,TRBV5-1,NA,TGCGCCAGCAGCTTGAGCGCGGGCCCTAGGGATGAGCAGTTCTTC,CASSLSAGPRDEQFF
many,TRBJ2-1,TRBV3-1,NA,TGTGCCAGCAGCCAAGACAGGGGACCTTACAATGAGCAGTTCTTC,CASSQDRGPYNEQFF
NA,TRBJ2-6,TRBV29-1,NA,TGCAGCGTTGAAGCTGTCTCTGGGGCCAACGTCCTGACTTTC,CSVEAVSGANVLTF
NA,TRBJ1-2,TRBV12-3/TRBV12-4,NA,TGTGCCAGCAGTACTTATGGGACGAGGGGCTACACCTTC,CASSTYGTRGYTF
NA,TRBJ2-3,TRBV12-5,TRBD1,TGTGCTAGTGGTCCGGGACAGCTAAGGAGCACAGATACGCAGTATTTT,CASGPGQLRSTDTQYF
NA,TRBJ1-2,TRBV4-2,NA,TGTGCCAGCAGCCAAGACCCAACAGGGTATGAGAACTATGGCTACACCTTC,CASSQDPTGYENYGYTF
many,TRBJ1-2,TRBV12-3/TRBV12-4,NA,TGTGCCAGCCTATCCGGGGGGGGCTACACCTTC,CASLSGGGYTF
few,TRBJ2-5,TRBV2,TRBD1,TGTGCCAGCCAACGGACAGGGCAAGAGACCCAGTACTTC,CASQRTGQETQYF
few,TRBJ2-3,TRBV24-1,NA,TGTGCCACCAGTGAGAAGCGGAACACAGATACGCAGTATTTT,CATSEKRNTDTQYF
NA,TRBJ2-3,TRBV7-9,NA,TGTGCCAGCAGCTTAGTCGGGATGGCAGATACGCAGTATTTT,CASSLVGMADTQYF
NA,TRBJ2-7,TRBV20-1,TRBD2,TGCAGTGCTAGAGTAGCGGGAGTGAGCGAGCAGTACTTC,CSARVAGVSEQYF
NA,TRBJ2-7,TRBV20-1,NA,TGCAGTGCCCAGACAGTTACCTACGAGCAGTACTTC,CSAQTVTYEQYF
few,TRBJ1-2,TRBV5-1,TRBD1,TGCGCCAGCAGCGCGGGGACAGCCACGATCTGGGGAGGCTACACCTTC,CASSAGTATIWGGYTF
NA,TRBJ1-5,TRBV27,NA,TGTGCCAGCAGTTTGAAGTACAATCAGCCCCAGCATTTT,CASSLKYNQPQHF
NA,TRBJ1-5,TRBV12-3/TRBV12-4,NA,TGTGCCAGCAGTTCCTTCTTAGGGCCTAGCGATCAGCCCCAGCATTTT,CASSSFLGPSDQPQHF
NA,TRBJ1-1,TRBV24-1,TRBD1,TGTGCCACCAGTGACCCCAGGGGGCGTAGCGCTGAAGCTTTCTTT,CATSDPRGRSAEAFF
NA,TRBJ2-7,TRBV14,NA,TGTGCCAGCAGCCCGGATCTTAATTACGAGCAGTACTTC,CASSPDLNYEQYF
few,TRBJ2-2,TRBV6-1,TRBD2,TGTGCCAGCACTAAATCACGAAGGGCACTAGCGAAGGGCACCGGGGAGCTGTTTTTT,CASTKSRRALAKGTGELFF
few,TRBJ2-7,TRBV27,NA,TGTGCCAGCAGCCCCAGCAGTGGTAGCGGAGAATCCTACGAGCAGTACTTC,CASSPSSGSGESYEQYF
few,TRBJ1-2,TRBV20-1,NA,TGCAGTGCTGGAGAGGGCGCAGTTTATGGCTACACCTTC,CSAGEGAVYGYTF
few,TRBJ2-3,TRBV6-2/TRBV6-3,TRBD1,TGTGCCAGCAGTTGGGACAGCCTTTTCACTTCAGATACGCAGTATTTT,CASSWDSLFTSDTQYF
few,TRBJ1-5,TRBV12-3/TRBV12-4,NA,TGTGCCAGCAGTTTGGTAGGGTCCGACAATCAGCCCCAGCATTTT,CASSLVGSDNQPQHF
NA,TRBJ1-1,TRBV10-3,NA,TGTGCCATCCAGGGGTACAGGGAGGGCACTGAAGCTTTCTTT,CAIQGYREGTEAFF
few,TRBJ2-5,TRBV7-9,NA,TGTGCCAGCAGCTTTATAGGAACCCAAGAGACCCAGTACTTC,CASSFIGTQETQYF
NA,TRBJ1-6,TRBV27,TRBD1,TGTGCCAGCAGTACGGGACAGGGTTTTCCACCCCTCCACTTT,CASSTGQGFPPLHF
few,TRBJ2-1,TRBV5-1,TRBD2,TGCGCCAGCAGCCCTAGCGGGGCCGGGCACAATGAGCAGTTCTTC,CASSPSGAGHNEQFF
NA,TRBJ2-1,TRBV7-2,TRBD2,TGTGCCAGCAGCTTATTGCTAGCGGGAGGGAGCTCCTACAATGAGCAGTTCTTC,CASSLLLAGGSSYNEQFF
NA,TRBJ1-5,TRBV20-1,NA,TGCAGTGCTAGAGATCCAGGGAATCAGCCCCAGCATTTT,CSARDPGNQPQHF
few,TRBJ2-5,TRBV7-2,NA,TGTGCCAGCAGCGGGGGGCGCGGGGAGACCCAGTACTTC,CASSGGRGETQYF
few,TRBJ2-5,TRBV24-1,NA,TGTGCCACCAGTGGCACTTTATGGGAGACCCAGTACTTC,CATSGTLWETQYF
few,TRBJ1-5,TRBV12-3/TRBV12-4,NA,TGTGCCAGCAGTTTATTAAAGAGGTCAGGGGGCAATCAGCCCCAGCATTTT,CASSLLKRSGGNQPQHF
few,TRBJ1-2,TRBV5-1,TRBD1,TGCGCCAGCAGCTCCTCCGGGACAGGGGACTATGGCTACACCTTC,CASSSSGTGDYGYTF
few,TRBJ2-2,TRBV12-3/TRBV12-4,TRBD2,TGTGCCAGCAGTTTTCGGGGGGGGAACACCGGGGAGCTGTTTTTT,CASSFRGGNTGELFF
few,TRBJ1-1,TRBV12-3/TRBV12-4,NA,TGTGCCAGCAGTTCCCGCAGGGGAGGTACTGAAGCTTTCTTT,CASSSRRGGTEAFF
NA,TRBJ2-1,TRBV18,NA,TGTGCCAGCTCACCGCTAGGATTTGACAATGAGCAGTTCTTC,CASSPLGFDNEQFF
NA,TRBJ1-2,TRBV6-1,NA,TGTGCCAGCAGCCCCCTGGGGATCTATGGCTACACCTTC,CASSPLGIYGYTF
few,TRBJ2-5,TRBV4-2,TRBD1,TGTGCCAGCAGCCAAGAAGGTGACAGGGCCCAGTACTTC,CASSQEGDRAQYF
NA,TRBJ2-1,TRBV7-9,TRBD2,TGTGCCAGCAAGGAGGGTAGCGGGAGATCGACCTACAATGAGCAGTTCTTC,CASKEGSGRSTYNEQFF
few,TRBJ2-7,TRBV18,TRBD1,TGTGCCAGCTCACCCGGGACAGAGGTCGAGCAGTACTTC,CASSPGTEVEQYF
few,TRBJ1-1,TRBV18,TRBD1,TGTGCCAGCTCACCAACCGGGACAGGGTCATCTGAAGCTTTCTTT,CASSPTGTGSSEAFF
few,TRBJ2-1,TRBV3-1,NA,TGTGCCAGCAGCCTAGCTGGGGGAGGGGGGAATGAGCAGTTCTTC,CASSLAGGGGNEQFF
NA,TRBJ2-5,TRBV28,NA,TGTGCCAGCAGTCCTATACCCGGGACCCAAGAGACCCAGTACTTC,CASSPIPGTQETQYF
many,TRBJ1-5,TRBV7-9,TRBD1,TGTGCCAGCAGCTTGTACACGGGACAGGGCCCCTTTTGGCCCCAGCATTTT,CASSLYTGQGPFWPQHF
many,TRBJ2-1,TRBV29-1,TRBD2,TGCAGCGTAAAACTAGCGGGAGGATCGTTAGAGCAGTTCTTC,CSVKLAGGSLEQFF
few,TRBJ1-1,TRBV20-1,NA,TGCAGTGCTAGAGAACAGGTAGACACTGAAGCTTTCTTT,CSAREQVDTEAFF
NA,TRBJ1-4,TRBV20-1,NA,TGCAGTGCCCGTAGCCCGGGCCCCAAGATGGAAAAACTGTTTTTT,CSARSPGPKMEKLFF
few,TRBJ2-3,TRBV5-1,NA,TGCGCCAGCAGCTCCTCGGGGGCCCGCACAGATACGCAGTATTTT,CASSSSGARTDTQYF
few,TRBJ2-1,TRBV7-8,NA,TGTGCCAGCAGACCGGGACAATACAATGAGCAGTTCTTC,CASRPGQYNEQFF
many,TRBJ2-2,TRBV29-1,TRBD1,TGCAGCGCCGCGTCCCGGGACAGACTAAACACCGGGGAGCTGTTTTTT,CSAASRDRLNTGELFF
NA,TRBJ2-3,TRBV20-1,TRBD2,TGCAGTTCTGAAATAGCGGGAGGAAGAGATACGCAGTATTTT,CSSEIAGGRDTQYF
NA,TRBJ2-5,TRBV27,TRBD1,TGTGCCAGCAGTAAGGGACAGGGGATCGAGACCCAGTACTTC,CASSKGQGIETQYF
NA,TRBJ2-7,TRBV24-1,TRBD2,TGTGCCACCAGTGATAGAGCGGGAGCAAACGAGCAGTACTTC,CATSDRAGANEQYF
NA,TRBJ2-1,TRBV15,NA,TGTGCCACCAGCAGAGATCAGGGGCGTCTGGATGAGCAGTTCTTC,CATSRDQGRLDEQFF
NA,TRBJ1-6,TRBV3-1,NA,TGTGCCAGCAGCCAACTACGGGGAGCGAGGTCCTATAATTCACCCCTCCACTTT,CASSQLRGARSYNSPLHF
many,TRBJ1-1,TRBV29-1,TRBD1,TGCAGCGTGGCCCGGACAGGGGGCACTGAAGCTTTCTTT,CSVARTGGTEAFF